These 28 T cell receptor beta chains share one sample of origin, sequenced in a study of blood T cell repertoires in COVID-19. Libraries were prepared by immunoSEQ multiplex PCR; TCRdb keeps only in-frame clonotypes and omits some of them. Of over 100,000 clones listed, roughly 91% were seen once; the top ten hold approximately 5%. Sequencing was done on a sample of peripheral blood. All receptors come from a human donor in a cohort sampled during active COVID-19.

V and J are TRBV28 and TRBJ1-5; no definite D call. The CDR3 consists of 21 residues. Between the trimmed V and J ends, which lost 5 bases and 2 bases, there was a span of 31 bases. Germline V gives CDR1 MDHEN, CDR2 SYDVKM. CDR3 amino acids: CASSEGMSVGRPEVGNQPQHF. As DNA, the CDR3 is TGTGCCAGCAGTGAGGGAATGTCGGTTGGCAGACCGGAGGTGGGCAATCAGCCCCAGCATTTT. Using reference TRBV28 and TRBJ1-5 for the parts outside the CDR3, the full variable domain is DVKVTQSSRYLVKRTGEKVFLECVQDMDHENMFWYRQDPGLGLRLIYFSYDVKMKEKGDIPEGYSVSREKKERFSLILESASTNQTSMYLCASSEGMSVGRPEVGNQPQHFGDGTRLSIL.

V and J are TRBV7-8 and TRBJ2-7; maybe TRBD2 (5 bases). V was clipped by 5 bases and J by 1 base, with 12 bases between them. The CDR3 runs to 14 residues. CDR1 is SGHVS, CDR2 FQNEAQ, per germline. The CDR3 loop reads CASSPGLGSYEQYF. CDR3 nucleotide sequence: TGTGCCAGCAGCCCAGGACTGGGATCCTACGAGCAGTACTTC.

The CDR3 coding sequence is TGTGCCAGCAGCAGGGACAGGGGAAGCAATCAGCCCCAGCATTTT. Protein sequence: CASSRDRGSNQPQHF. This chain connects TRBV6-5 to TRBJ1-5, with 10 bases aligning to TRBD1. The CDR3 runs 15 residues. After removal of 6 bases from V and 1 base from J, the junction contained 3 bases not matched to a gene. Per germline, CDR1 MNHEY and CDR2 SVGAGI.

The J gene is TRBJ1-6, the V gene TRBV4-3; TRBD1 agrees at 12 bases. The CDR3 contains 16 residues. With 0 bases clipped from V and 9 bases from J, the junction kept 3 bases outside the gene matches. Germline assignment: CDR1 LGHNA and CDR2 YSLEER. The CDR3 region has the DNA TGCGCCAGCAGCCAAGAGGGGACAGGGGGCTTTTCACCCCTCCACTTT. Its protein product is CASSQEGTGGFSPLHF.

The CDR3 region is CASSIARNTEAFF. The CDR3 bases are TGTGCCAGCAGTATTGCGCGGAACACTGAAGCTTTCTTT. The rearrangement joins TRBV28 to TRBJ1-1; D is unclear. Trimming cost V 5 bases and J 1 base, with 8 bases left between them. Germline lookup yields CDR1 MDHEN and CDR2 SYDVKM. There are 13 residues in the CDR3.

The V gene is TRBV12-3 or TRBV12-4, the J gene TRBJ2-1; unclear D gene. The CDR3 is 12 residues long. Trimming pared 3 bases from V and 6 bases from J, leaving 6 bases between. CDR3 region: CASSLGINEQFF. Written as DNA, the CDR3 is TGTGCCAGCAGTTTGGGCATCAATGAGCAGTTCTTC.

The V and J genes are TRBV7-8 and TRBJ1-1; TRBD1 might be the D (5 bases). CDR3 length: 14 residues. Germline lookup yields CDR1 SGHVS and CDR2 FQNEAQ. Trimming cost V 2 bases and J 5 bases, with 12 bases left between them. In DNA form, the CDR3 reads TGTGCCAGCAGCTTAATTCAGGGTGGGACTGAAGCTTTCTTT. It is translated as CASSLIQGGTEAFF.

The chain links TRBV20-1 to TRBJ1-2, with D possibly TRBD1 on 5 matching bases. The V end was cut by 7 bases, the J end by 4 bases, with 10 bases between. There are 11 residues in the CDR3. The germline V gene encodes CDR1 DFQATT and CDR2 SNEGSKA (reference sequence). The CDR3 bases are TGCAGTGAAAGACAGAGCTATGGCTACACCTTC. Translated: CSERQSYGYTF.

The chain links TRBV27 to TRBJ2-3, with 9 bases fitting TRBD1. V dropped 5 bases and J dropped 2; count of bases not matched to a gene: 5. Per germline, CDR1 MNHEY and CDR2 SMNVEV (reference sequence). The CDR3 consists of 15 residues. CDR3 region: CASSPRDRDTDTQYF. The CDR3 DNA reads as TGTGCCAGCAGTCCCCGGGACAGGGACACAGATACGCAGTATTTT.

The chain uses TRBV18 and TRBJ1-5; a weak D match, TRBD1 (6 bases). Trimming left V 3 bases short and J 3 bases short, with 12 bases between. The CDR3 runs 15 residues. Germline CDR1 and CDR2: KGHSH and LQKENI. DNA for the CDR3: TGTGCCAGCTCACCGGCACAGGGAATCAATCAGCCCCAGCATTTT. Protein sequence: CASSPAQGINQPQHF. The full variable domain, with the rest looked up from reference TRBV18 and TRBJ1-5, is NAGVMQNPRHLVRRRGQEARLRCSPMKGHSHVYWYRQLPEEGLKFMVYLQKENIIDESGMPKERFSAEFPKEGPSILRIQQVVRGDSAAYFCASSPAQGINQPQHFGDGTRLSIL.

This chain connects TRBV18 to TRBJ1-2; D remains unclear. The CDR3 is 15 residues long. Germline V gene data show CDR1 as KGHSH and CDR2 as LQKENI. Trimming removed 5 bases at V and 0 bases at J, with 13 bases between. DNA of the CDR3: TGTGCCAGCTCAGTAGACCGGGATGCTAACTATGGCTACACCTTC. Protein: CASSVDRDANYGYTF.

The V call is TRBV6-5, the J call TRBJ2-5; the D is unclear. V lost 7 bases, J lost 1 base, and 10 bases lay in between. Germline CDR1 is MNHEY and CDR2 is SVGAGI. This CDR3 spans 13 amino acids. CDR3 region: CASTPVLQETQYF. In nucleotides, the CDR3 is TGTGCCAGCACTCCTGTCCTCCAAGAGACCCAGTACTTC.

The V and J genes are TRBV3-1 (or the pseudogene TRBV3-2) and TRBJ2-3; D possibly corresponds to TRBD2 (6 bases). The germline CDR1 and CDR2 sequences are LGHDT and YNNKEL (reference sequence). This CDR3 has 19 amino acids. Deletions cut 0 bases from V and 6 bases from J, with 25 bases between. CDR3 nucleotide sequence: TGTGCCAGCAGCCAAGATCTTAGACTAGGGCGGGCCGCCATGGATACGCAGTATTTT. This gives the protein CASSQDLRLGRAAMDTQYF.

For the CDR3, the DNA is TGTGCCAGCAGCTTAGTGGGGGCAGGGTCTGGGAGCGAGCAGTACTTC. This translates into CASSLVGAGSGSEQYF. The chain couples TRBV7-6 to TRBJ2-7; possible D gene TRBD1, 6 bases. In germline, CDR1 is SGHVS, CDR2 FNYEAQ. V was clipped by 1 base and J by 6 bases, with 19 bases between them. The CDR3 is 16 amino acids.

This clone was observed once. The chain is built from TRBV27 and TRBJ2-5; perhaps TRBD1 as D (6 bases). Deletions cut 8 bases from V and 3 bases from J, with 19 bases between. Per germline, CDR1 MNHEY and CDR2 SMNVEV (reference sequence). CDR3 size: 15 residues. In nucleotides, the CDR3 is TGTGCCAGCTCGAGAAGCCGGGACACAAAAGAGACCCAGTACTTC. Protein sequence: CASSRSRDTKETQYF.

The chain employs TRBV18 and TRBJ2-1; tentative D call: TRBD1 (6 bases). V gave up 7 bases and J gave up 5 bases, with 12 bases separating them. Germline CDR1 is KGHSH and CDR2 is LQKENI. This CDR3 is 13 amino acids long. The CDR3 coding sequence is TGTGCCAGCTTTCCGGACAGAGACAATGAGCAGTTCTTC. It yields the protein CASFPDRDNEQFF.

V usage is TRBV15 and J usage is TRBJ2-7; a weak D match, TRBD1 (5 bases). Per the germline V gene, CDR1 is LNHNV and CDR2 is YYDKDF (reference sequence). V was shortened by 0 bases and J by 3 bases, with 12 bases between the two germline ends. The CDR3 runs to 15 residues. The CDR3 sequence: CATSRDRQRNYEQYF. DNA of the CDR3: TGTGCCACCAGCAGAGATAGACAGAGAAACTACGAGCAGTACTTC. The entire variable domain, with the rest obtained from reference TRBV15 and TRBJ2-7, is as follows: DAMVIQNPRYQVTQFGKPVTLSCSQTLNHNVMYWYQQKSSQAPKLLFHYYDKDFNNEADTPDNFQSRRPNTSFCFLDIRSPGLGDTAMYLCATSRDRQRNYEQYFGPGTRLTVT.

The chain is built from TRBV5-5 and TRBJ2-5; TRBD1 matches at 7 bases. Germline V CDR1 and CDR2: SGHKS, YYEKEE (reference sequence). V lost 0 bases to trimming and J lost 3 bases; unmatched junction nucleotides: 8. The CDR3 is 16 residues long. The CDR3 nucleotides are TGTGCCAGCAGCTTGGGTGGGACAGTAGTCAAAGAGACCCAGTACTTC. This translates into CASSLGGTVVKETQYF. The variable domain in full, with the rest retrieved from reference TRBV5-5 and TRBJ2-5, is DAGVTQSPTHLIKTRGQQVTLRCSPISGHKSVSWYQQVLGQGPQFIFQYYEKEERGRGNFPDRFSARQFPNYSSELNVNALLLGDSALYLCASSLGGTVVKETQYFGPGTRLLVL.

The chain is built from TRBV29-1 and TRBJ1-2; D unclear. Germline V gene lookup returns CDR1 SQVTM and CDR2 ANQGSEA. Trimming removed 4 bases at V and 4 bases at J, with 7 bases between. The CDR3 contains 11 residues. This CDR3 is CSVGPSYGYTF. DNA of the CDR3: TGCAGCGTTGGCCCGAGCTATGGCTACACCTTC. Supplemented by reference TRBV29-1 and TRBJ1-2, the full variable domain reads SAVISQKPSRDICQRGTSLTIQCQVDSQVTMMFWYRQQPGQSLTLIATANQGSEATYESGFVIDKFPISRPNLTFSTLTVSNMSPEDSSIYLCSVGPSYGYTFGSGTRLTVV.

The gene calls are TRBV28 and TRBJ1-5, with TRBD1 matching over 8 bases. The CDR3 runs to 13 residues. The J segment lost 9 bases and the V segment lost 6 bases, leaving 7 bases of the junction unmatched. The germline CDR1 and CDR2 sequences are MDHEN and SYDVKM. CDR3 sequence reads: CASRTGVSRPQHF. The CDR3 DNA sequence: TGTGCCAGCAGGACAGGGGTCTCGAGGCCCCAGCATTTT.

The V gene is TRBV6-5, the J gene TRBJ1-1; D perhaps matches TRBD1 (5 bases). The germline V gene has CDR1 MNHEY and CDR2 SVGAGI. Deletions cut 7 bases from V and 4 bases from J, with 16 bases between. The CDR3 spans 14 residues. The CDR3 DNA is TGTGCCAGCAAAGGGGAAGGGGTTGGCACTGAAGCTTTCTTT. Amino acid sequence: CASKGEGVGTEAFF.

This chain connects TRBV5-6 to TRBJ1-1, with D tentatively TRBD1 (5 bases). CDR3 length: 15 residues. CDR1 is SGHDT, CDR2 YYEEEE, per germline. Between the trimmed V and J ends, which lost 2 bases and 0 bases, there was a span of 11 bases. Written as DNA, the CDR3 is TGTGCCAGCAGCTTTGAGAGGACAATGAACACTGAAGCTTTCTTT. It encodes CASSFERTMNTEAFF.

The chain recombines TRBV4-1 with TRBJ1-6; a possible D gene is TRBD1 (5 bases). Germline-derived CDR1 and CDR2 are MGHRA and YSYEKL. The CDR3 is made up of 16 amino acids. Between the trimmed V and J ends, which lost 0 bases and 8 bases, there was a span of 14 bases. The CDR3 DNA follows: TGCGCCAGCAGCCAAGATGGGTACAGGTCTCATTCACCCCTCCACTTT. It translates to CASSQDGYRSHSPLHF.

Points on this clone: The sample holds other DNA sequences that translate to the same CDR3. This chain links TRBV3-1 (or the pseudogene TRBV3-2) with TRBJ2-7; 9 bases fit TRBD1. V lost 1 base and J lost 3; bases outside the gene matches: 7. The germline V gene has CDR1 LGHDT and CDR2 YNNKEL (reference sequence). CDR3 length equals 16 residues. DNA for the CDR3: TGTGCCAGCAGCCAAGTGCCGGGACAGGGAGTCTACGAGCAGTACTTC. Protein: CASSQVPGQGVYEQYF.

In its sample, this clone was seen once. The chain is built from TRBV7-9 and TRBJ2-5, with 8 bases matching TRBD2. V was clipped by 1 base and J by 7 bases; unmatched bases: 8. The CDR3 length is 15 residues. Germline assignment: CDR1 SEHNR and CDR2 FQNEAQ (reference sequence). The DNA for the CDR3 is TGTGCCAGCAGCTTAGAATATAGCGGGATGGGGACCCAGTACTTC. Translated, it gives CASSLEYSGMGTQYF.

The J gene is TRBJ1-2, the V gene TRBV5-1; perhaps TRBD1 as D (5 bases). Per the germline V gene, CDR1 is SGHRS and CDR2 is YFSETQ. The CDR3 sequence is 14 residues long. Trimming removed 0 bases at V and 8 bases at J, with 14 bases between. Written as DNA, the CDR3 is TGCGCCAGCAGCTTGGCCTTACAGGCCGGAGGCTACACCTTC. It translates to CASSLALQAGGYTF.

This chain connects TRBV3-1 (or the pseudogene TRBV3-2) to TRBJ2-7; D is ambiguous. The germline V gene encodes CDR1 LGHDT and CDR2 YNNKEL (reference sequence). The CDR3 is 14 amino acids. Trimming pared 1 base from V and 7 bases from J, leaving 14 bases between. CDR3 DNA: TGTGCCAGCAGCCAAGGAGTTCTATCGGGTGAGCAGTACTTC. This gives the protein CASSQGVLSGEQYF.

This clone has a single count. This rearrangement joins TRBV4-1 to TRBJ1-5; D remains ambiguous. The CDR3 length is 14 residues. Germline V gene data show CDR1 as MGHRA and CDR2 as YSYEKL. Trimming took 0 bases from V and 6 from J, leaving 9 bases between them. Here the CDR3 DNA reads TGCGCCAGCAGCCAAGACCAGGTACTTCAGCCCCAGCATTTT. Its translation is CASSQDQVLQPQHF.